These 19 T cell receptor beta chains were all obtained from the same sample, sequenced in a study of shared clonotypes between healthy human individuals (dated by TCRdb to between 2020 and 2021). Libraries came from the immunoSEQ multiplex PCR assay. The source is immuneACCESS, and TCRdb retained only in-frame sequences with V and J called. Part of the clones is not carried over; for the studies checked, unresolved V genes explain less than half of this, and the remainder is unexplained. The table for this sample lists more than 400,000 clones; about 96% of them were counted only once. About 0.06% of the sample rests with the top ten. Source material: naive CD4+ T cells sorted from blood. In the paper's terms, the cell subset or site label means: CD45RA+ positively selected. The receptors shown here come from a woman in her thirties in good health.

The chain combines TRBV4-2 with TRBJ2-2; tentatively, D is TRBD2 (6 bases). This CDR3 is 17 amino acids long. The V gene's germline CDR1 is LGHNA and CDR2 YNFKEQ. Trimming shortened V by 4 bases and J by 0 bases, and 15 bases separated the two germline ends. The CDR3 bases are TGTGCCAGCAGCCCGCCTCCTAGCGCTTCGAACACCGGGGAGCTGTTTTTT. It codes for CASSPPPSASNTGELFF.

This chain's CDR3 is CASSHSGSGETQYF. CDR3 nucleotides: TGTGCCAGCAGTCATAGCGGGAGCGGGGAGACCCAGTACTTC. The V call is TRBV6-1, the J call TRBJ2-5, with 9 positions matching TRBD2. The ends lost 5 bases at V and 5 bases at J; junction bases unmatched: 6. The CDR3 loop spans 14 amino acids. CDR1 and CDR2 from the germline V gene are MNHNS and SASEGT.

This clone was seen only a few times. The CDR3 nucleotides read TGTGCCGCGCTGGCAGGGCCCATCTATGGCTACACCTTC. Its translation: CAALAGPIYGYTF. The chain carries TRBV7-9 and TRBJ1-2; maybe TRBD1 (5 bases). The germline gives CDR1 SEHNR, CDR2 FQNEAQ (reference sequence). The V and J ends lost 11 bases and 4 bases respectively, with 17 bases between them. This CDR3 is built from 13 residues.

V is TRBV10-3 and J is TRBJ2-7; D is tentatively TRBD1 or TRBD2 (6 bases each). Germline assignment: CDR1 ENHRY and CDR2 SYGVKD. V was shortened by 3 bases and J by 5 bases, with 8 bases between the two germline ends. This CDR3 comprises 12 residues. This CDR3 reads CAISDRGDEQYF. In DNA form, the CDR3 reads TGTGCCATCAGTGATAGGGGGGACGAGCAGTACTTC.

This rearrangement joins TRBV11-2 to TRBJ2-1, with 14 positions matching TRBD2. There are 17 residues in the CDR3. Germline loops: CDR1 SGHAT, CDR2 FQNNGV. After removal of 5 bases from V and 10 bases from J, the junction contained 13 bases not matched to a gene. The CDR3 nucleotides are TGTGCCAGCAGCCGAATTGGGACTAGCGGGAGTTTGGGAGAGCAGTTCTTC. The encoded protein is CASSRIGTSGSLGEQFF.

The count of this clone is one. CDR3 DNA sequence: TGTGCCAGCAGCTTAGCGACCGGGTCCTGGGGGGAGACCCAGTACTTC. This gives the protein CASSLATGSWGETQYF. J is TRBJ2-5 and V is TRBV7-9; D tentatively fits TRBD1 or TRBD2 (5 bases each). CDR3 length: 16 residues. Germline CDR1 and CDR2: SEHNR and FQNEAQ (reference sequence). The germline V and J ends were trimmed by 0 bases and 5 bases, with 16 bases remaining between them.

V usage is TRBV28 and J usage is TRBJ1-1; D not resolved. Trimming took off 3 bases at V and 3 bases at J, with 11 bases between the two ends. The CDR3 is made up of 14 amino acids. The germline V gene encodes CDR1 MDHEN and CDR2 SYDVKM. CDR3 protein: CASSLGGSDTEAFF. The DNA for the CDR3 is TGTGCCAGCAGTTTGGGAGGTTCGGACACTGAAGCTTTCTTT.

The V gene is TRBV6-6, the J gene TRBJ1-4, with 11 bases matching TRBD1. Per germline, CDR1 MNHNY and CDR2 SVGAGI (reference sequence). The CDR3 loop spans 16 amino acids. V lost 6 bases and J lost 0; bases outside the gene matches: 3. The CDR3 bases are TGTGCCAGCAGACCGGGACAGGGGGCAACTAATGAAAAACTGTTTTTT. This codes for CASRPGQGATNEKLFF.

This clone has a single count. This CDR3 is also generated by other DNA sequences in the sample. V usage is TRBV5-1 and J usage is TRBJ1-5; a weak D match, TRBD1 (6 bases). This CDR3 is 14 amino acids long. Germline V gene lookup returns CDR1 SGHRS and CDR2 YFSETQ. The V end lost 0 bases, the J end lost 3 bases, and 7 bases lay between the germline ends. In DNA form, the CDR3 reads TGCGCCAGCAGCTTGGGGACAGACAATCAGCCCCAGCATTTT. It specifies CASSLGTDNQPQHF.

CDR3 region: CAIRPGTGVLDTQYF. For the CDR3, the DNA is TGTGCCATCAGACCCGGGACAGGGGTCCTGGATACGCAGTATTTT. The rearrangement uses TRBV10-3 and TRBJ2-3; 10 bases agree with TRBD1. The CDR3 spans 15 residues. The germline V gene encodes CDR1 ENHRY and CDR2 SYGVKD. J was trimmed by 6 bases and V by 6 bases; bases with no gene match: 9.

V and J are TRBV27 and TRBJ1-5, with TRBD1 identical over 8 bases. Germline values: CDR1 MNHEY, CDR2 SMNVEV (reference sequence). The V and J ends lost 6 bases and 6 bases, in that order; junction bases with no gene match: 4. This CDR3 spans 13 amino acids. The CDR3 here is CASSLTGAQPQHF. CDR3 nucleotide sequence: TGTGCCAGCAGCCTGACAGGGGCTCAGCCCCAGCATTTT.

The chain carries TRBV5-1 and TRBJ2-3; 11 bases fit TRBD2. The CDR3 contains 18 residues. In germline, CDR1 is SGHRS, CDR2 YFSETQ. V lost 0 bases, J lost 5 bases, and 11 bases stayed unmatched. As DNA, the CDR3 is TGCGCCAGCAGCTTGGTCCCCGTACTAGCGGGAGAGGTAGATACGCAGTATTTT. It is translated as CASSLVPVLAGEVDTQYF.

The chain uses TRBV6-1 and TRBJ1-5, with D possibly TRBD1 on 6 matching bases. The ends were cut back, 2 bases at V and 1 base at J, with 12 bases in the middle. CDR1 and CDR2 (germline): MNHNS, SASEGT. The CDR3 has 16 amino acids. For the CDR3, the DNA is TGTGCCAGCAGTGAATATTTTGGACAGAGCAATCAGCCCCAGCATTTT. As protein: CASSEYFGQSNQPQHF.

This chain uses TRBV5-6 with TRBJ2-2, with D maybe TRBD1 (5 bases). Trimming took off 0 bases at V and 6 bases at J, with 9 bases between the two ends. Germline V gene lookup returns CDR1 SGHDT and CDR2 YYEEEE. The CDR3 consists of 14 residues. The CDR3 region has the DNA TGTGCCAGCAGCTTGGCAGGGTGGGCCGGGGAGCTGTTTTTT. Translation gives CASSLAGWAGELFF.

This chain links TRBV28 with TRBJ2-2, with a possible D match to TRBD2 (5 bases). V was shortened by 1 base and J by 1 base, with 10 bases between the two germline ends. The CDR3 spans 16 residues. CDR1 and CDR2 (germline): MDHEN, SYDVKM. This chain's CDR3 is CASSLLARENTGELFF. The DNA of the CDR3 is TGTGCCAGCAGTTTATTGGCCCGGGAGAACACCGGGGAGCTGTTTTTT. Together with reference TRBV28 and TRBJ2-2, the CDR3 gives the full variable domain: DVKVTQSSRYLVKRTGEKVFLECVQDMDHENMFWYRQDPGLGLRLIYFSYDVKMKEKGDIPEGYSVSREKKERFSLILESASTNQTSMYLCASSLLARENTGELFFGEGSRLTVL.

The V and J genes are TRBV7-2 and TRBJ2-2; D gene ambiguous. CDR1 is SGHTA and CDR2 is FQGNSA in the germline V gene. Trimming removed 0 bases from V and 0 bases from J, with 2 bases in between. The CDR3 has 14 residues. CDR3 loop: CASSLATNTGELFF. DNA for the CDR3: TGTGCCAGCAGCTTAGCTACGAACACCGGGGAGCTGTTTTTT.

In this sample, this clone turned up once. The gene calls are TRBV2 and TRBJ2-3, with 12 bases identical to TRBD2. Germline V CDR1 and CDR2: SNHLY, FYNNEI. Losses at the gene ends were 7 bases for V and 3 bases for J; bases not matched to a gene: 5. The CDR3 sequence is 15 residues long. CDR3 loop: CASKGLAGKTDTQYF. CDR3 bases: TGTGCCAGCAAAGGACTAGCGGGAAAGACAGATACGCAGTATTTT.

The rearrangement uses TRBV25-1 and TRBJ2-1; D call uncertain. This CDR3 comprises 15 residues. CDR1 is MGHDK, CDR2 SYGVNS, per germline. Trimming pared 4 bases from V and 0 bases from J, leaving 10 bases between. The CDR3 DNA follows: TGTGCCAGCAGTGGCACGGATCCCTCCTACAATGAGCAGTTCTTC. Protein product: CASSGTDPSYNEQFF.

The rearrangement uses TRBV6-5 and TRBJ1-5, with a possible D match to TRBD1 (5 bases). V was cut by 5 bases and J by 7 bases, with 15 bases left in between. The CDR3 is 14 residues long. Per the germline V gene, CDR1 is MNHEY and CDR2 is SVGAGI. The CDR3 reads CASSRTRGRQPQHF. CDR3 coding DNA: TGTGCCAGCAGTCGGACTCGGGGGAGGCAGCCCCAGCATTTT.